These 5 T cell receptor beta chains share one sample of origin, sequenced in a study of TIL therapy for anti-PD-1-resistant metastatic lung cancer. Sequencing used immunoSEQ v3. Assay used: immunoSEQ multiplex PCR; TCRdb lists only in-frame clones, some missing. The sample has around 59,000 clones; under 75% are singletons. As for time point: pre-treatment sample, taken before nivolumab and TIL therapy. The sequencing here drew on blood, taken at baseline. The receptors originated from a person aged 25 to 85 with non-small cell lung cancer.

The V call is TRBV29-1, the J call TRBJ1-2, with D perhaps TRBD1 (5 bases). Germline V gene data show CDR1 as SQVTM and CDR2 as ANQGSEA. The CDR3 sequence is 12 residues long. The V end was cut by 6 bases, the J end by 0 bases, with 8 bases between. The chain's CDR3 is CSVGHPNYGYTF. As DNA, the CDR3 is TGCAGCGTCGGACACCCTAACTATGGCTACACCTTC.

In this sample, this clone turned up a few times. J is TRBJ1-2 and V is TRBV6-1, with 7 nucleotides matching TRBD1. The CDR3 is made up of 13 amino acids. CDR1 MNHNS and CDR2 SASEGT come from the germline V gene. The V and J ends lost 6 bases and 8 bases, in that order; junction bases with no gene match: 9. The CDR3, as DNA: TGTGCCAGCAGACAGGGACAGCGAGGGGGCTACACCTTC. Its protein product is CASRQGQRGGYTF.

The V and J genes are TRBV27 and TRBJ2-5; D possibly corresponds to TRBD2 (5 bases). Deletions cut 4 bases from V and 5 bases from J, with 17 bases between. CDR3 length: 15 amino acids. CDR1 is MNHEY, CDR2 SMNVEV, per germline (reference sequence). In DNA form, the CDR3 reads TGTGCCAGCAGTTACCACGGGATGCTAGGGGAGACCCAGTACTTC. This codes for CASSYHGMLGETQYF.

The chain joins TRBV30 to TRBJ1-2; D is unclear. The germline V gene encodes CDR1 GTSNPN and CDR2 SVGIG (reference sequence). With 2 bases removed from V and 8 bases from J, the gap between germline ends came to 21 bases. The CDR3 is 15 amino acids. CDR3: CAWSFSQRPAYGYTF. The CDR3 DNA follows: TGTGCCTGGAGTTTTTCACAGCGACCCGCTTACGGCTACACCTTC.

This clone was found once. V is TRBV6-1 and J is TRBJ1-6; tentatively, D is TRBD1 (6 bases). Germline V gene data show CDR1 as MNHNS and CDR2 as SASEGT. V was pared by 6 bases and J by 3 bases, with 9 bases between. The CDR3 is made up of 14 amino acids. The CDR3 DNA reads TGTGCCAGCAGCACAGGGTACTATAATTCACCCCTCCACTTT. Protein sequence: CASSTGYYNSPLHF.